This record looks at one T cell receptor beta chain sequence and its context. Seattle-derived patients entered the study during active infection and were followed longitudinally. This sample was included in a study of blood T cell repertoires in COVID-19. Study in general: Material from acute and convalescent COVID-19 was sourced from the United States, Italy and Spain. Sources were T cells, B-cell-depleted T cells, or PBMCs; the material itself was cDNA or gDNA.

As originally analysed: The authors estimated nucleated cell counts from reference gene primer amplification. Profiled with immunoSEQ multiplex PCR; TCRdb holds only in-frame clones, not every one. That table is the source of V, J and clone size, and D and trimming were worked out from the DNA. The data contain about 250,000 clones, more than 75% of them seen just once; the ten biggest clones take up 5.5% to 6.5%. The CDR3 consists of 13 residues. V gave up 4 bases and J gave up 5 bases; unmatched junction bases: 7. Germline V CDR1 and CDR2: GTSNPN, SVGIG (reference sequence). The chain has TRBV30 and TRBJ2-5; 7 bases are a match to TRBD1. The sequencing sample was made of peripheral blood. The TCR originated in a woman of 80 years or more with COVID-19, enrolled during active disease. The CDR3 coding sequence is TGTGCCTGGAATGGACAGGATGGGGAGACCCAGTACTTC. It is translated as CAWNGQDGETQYF.